This T cell receptor (beta chain) was captured in a study of T-cell memory formation after mild COVID-19. This CDR3 contains 11 residues. The ends lost 5 bases at V and 12 bases at J; junction bases unmatched: 4. TCRdb independently ran MiXCR on the 5' RACE reads; one entry per CDR3 protein. The sample has 450,000 to 650,000 distinct CDR3 sequences, about a fifth seen once. This clonotype has more than one count but fewer than ten. What was sequenced was PBMCs or a T cell subset sorted from them (not recorded which). The gene calls are TRBV12-3 or TRBV12-4 and TRBJ2-1; 7 bases are a match to TRBD1. This receptor was identified in an adult woman who had mild COVID-19 (a few samples of this study predate the infection). Cell type and time point are not known. CDR3 residues: CASSHWDRQFF. The CDR3 DNA follows: TGTGCCAGCAGTCACTGGGACAGGCAGTTCTTC.